Shown below are 12 T cell receptor beta chains from a single sample sequenced in a study of cytomegalovirus exposure and HLA in healthy donors. Primers: 60 Vbeta forward and 13 Jbeta reverse. This table comes from immunoSEQ multiplex PCR, and its TCRdb copy is limited to in-frame clones, with some not included. The sample contains over 150,000 clones, approximately 85% of which appear only once. The sample comprised PBMCs. Receptors originate from a woman aged 45-60 years in good health and CMV-seropositive.

The chain is built from TRBV27 and TRBJ2-3, with 11 bases lining up with TRBD2. Germline V CDR1 and CDR2: MNHEY, SMNVEV (reference sequence). Trimming cost V 6 bases and J 0 bases; bases outside gene matches: 8. This CDR3 region has 17 residues. DNA for the CDR3: TGTGCCAGCAGCTTGGCTAGCGGGAGGCCTAGCACAGATACGCAGTATTTT. Translating gives CASSLASGRPSTDTQYF.

The chain carries TRBV15 and TRBJ2-5, with D unresolved. V shed 1 base and J shed 2 bases, with 8 bases lying between them. This CDR3 spans 14 amino acids. Per the germline V gene, CDR1 is LNHNV and CDR2 is YYDKDF (reference sequence). The CDR3: CATSRVSEQETQYF. CDR3 DNA sequence: TGTGCCACCAGCAGAGTTTCAGAACAAGAGACCCAGTACTTC.

This chain connects TRBV6-1 to TRBJ1-5, with a weak D call TRBD1 (6 bases). Per germline, CDR1 MNHNS and CDR2 SASEGT. The CDR3 covers 14 residues. The ends were cut back, 5 bases at V and 6 bases at J, with 14 bases in the middle. CDR3 loop: CASSQQGISQPQHF. The CDR3 nucleotides read TGTGCCAGCAGTCAACAGGGTATCAGTCAGCCCCAGCATTTT.

The rearrangement links TRBV7-2 to TRBJ2-3; D not certain. CDR1 is SGHTA, CDR2 FQGNSA, per germline. This CDR3 is 16 amino acids long. Trimming shortened V by 1 base and J by 1 base, and 12 bases separated the two germline ends. The CDR3 is CASSLGFGPRTDTQYF. CDR3 DNA sequence: TGTGCCAGCAGCTTAGGGTTCGGTCCCCGCACAGATACGCAGTATTTT. The complete variable domain, with remaining parts taken from reference TRBV7-2 and TRBJ2-3, reads GAGVSQSPSNKVTEKGKDVELRCDPISGHTALYWYRQSLGQGLEFLIYFQGNSAPDKSGLPSDRFSAERTGGSVSTLTIQRTQQEDSAVYLCASSLGFGPRTDTQYFGPGTRLTVL.

V is TRBV5-4 and J is TRBJ2-6, with a tentative D call TRBD2 (6 bases). V lost 5 bases and J lost 1, with 13 bases in between. The CDR3 extends over 16 amino acids. CDR1 is SGHNT, CDR2 YYREEE, per germline (reference sequence). CDR3 sequence reads: CASSRPGRSGANVLTF. CDR3 DNA sequence: TGTGCCAGCAGTCGGCCAGGGAGGTCTGGGGCCAACGTCCTGACTTTC.

This clone showed up just a few times. The rearrangement links TRBV2 to TRBJ2-5, with D hard to call. The CDR3 is 13 amino acids. Between the trimmed V and J ends, which lost 5 bases and 1 base, there was a span of 8 bases. Germline V gene sequence: CDR1 SNHLY, CDR2 FYNNEI. The DNA for the CDR3 is TGTGCCAGCAGTACGGGTCGCCAAGAGACCCAGTACTTC. It codes for CASSTGRQETQYF.

The chain links TRBV20-1 to TRBJ2-5; D call uncertain. V was pared by 4 bases and J by 2 bases, with 5 bases between. Per the germline V gene, CDR1 is DFQATT and CDR2 is SNEGSKA (reference sequence). This CDR3 comprises 11 residues. CDR3 loop: CSAKLQETQYF. Here the CDR3 DNA reads TGCAGTGCTAAGCTTCAAGAGACCCAGTACTTC.

The J gene is TRBJ2-2, the V gene TRBV19; no definite D call. V lost 9 bases and J 3 bases, leaving 20 bases between the germline ends. There are 16 residues in the CDR3. The germline V gene has CDR1 LNHDA and CDR2 SQIVND (reference sequence). For the CDR3, the DNA is TGTGCCAGCCGGCCCTTAGACTCGAAATACACCGGGGAGCTGTTTTTT. Its translation is CASRPLDSKYTGELFF.

The chain employs TRBV1 and TRBJ2-7; the table's D call, TRBD2, was not checked against the DNA. TRBV1 is assigned pseudogene status. This CDR3 is built from 17 residues. The CDR3 DNA sequence: TGCACCAGCAGCCAAGCCCGACCGGCTAGAAGCTCCTACGAGCAGTACTTC. Its protein product is CTSSQARPARSSYEQYF.

Only one count was recorded for this clone. This sequence joins TRBV10-1 and TRBJ2-3; 7 positions agree with TRBD1. The germline V gene has CDR1 WNHNN and CDR2 SYGVQD (reference sequence). This CDR3 contains 14 residues. The ends lost 5 bases at V and 0 bases at J; junction bases unmatched: 2. The CDR3 protein is CASSSDRSTDTQYF. The CDR3 DNA reads TGCGCCAGCAGTTCGGACAGGAGCACAGATACGCAGTATTTT.

The chain combines TRBV5-1 with TRBJ2-1; the match to TRBD2 covers 10 bases. Trimming at V came to 4 bases and at J to 7 bases, leaving 8 bases not matched to a gene. The CDR3 covers 15 residues. CDR1 and CDR2 (germline): SGHRS, YFSETQ. In nucleotides, the CDR3 is TGCGCCAGCAGCCTTACAGCGGGAGGGGTGAATGAGCAGTTCTTC. It is translated as CASSLTAGGVNEQFF.

Only one count was recorded for this clone. The chain employs TRBV6-5 and TRBJ1-2; D is perhaps TRBD1 (5 bases). With 6 bases removed from V and 4 bases from J, the gap between germline ends came to 15 bases. The CDR3 is made up of 14 amino acids. The germline V gene encodes CDR1 MNHEY and CDR2 SVGAGI. The CDR3 spells CASSRGDASYGYTF. For the CDR3, the DNA is TGTGCCAGCAGCCGCGGGGACGCGTCCTATGGCTACACCTTC.